This T cell receptor beta chain was sequenced in a study of early T cells in non-severe SARS-CoV-2 infection. Study background: Chains from this unsorted whole-blood bulk RNA could not be paired. The study's findings and limits: VDJdb matching skewed toward anti-spike CD8 responses, missing private and CD4 specificities.

Unique molecular identifiers (one per individual cDNA molecule) were attached. TCRdb re-analysed the 5' RACE reads in MiXCR, keeping a single row per CDR3 protein. Among 50,000 or so distinct CDR3 sequences listed, roughly 12% were seen once. Note on this clonotype: Its antigen is currently unknown.

CDR1 and CDR2 (germline): MNHEY, SVGEGT. The V end was cut by 6 bases, the J end by 8 bases, with 10 bases between. CDR3 length: 12 amino acids. This clonotype was sampled from an adult who was a healthcare worker with PCR-confirmed SARS-CoV-2 infection or an uninfected control (not recorded which). The specimen was whole blood. The genes are TRBV6-2 or TRBV6-3 and TRBJ2-2; no firm D call. CDR3 in DNA: TGTGCCAGCAGCACAACCGTGGGGGAGCTGTTTTTT. Translation: CASSTTVGELFF.